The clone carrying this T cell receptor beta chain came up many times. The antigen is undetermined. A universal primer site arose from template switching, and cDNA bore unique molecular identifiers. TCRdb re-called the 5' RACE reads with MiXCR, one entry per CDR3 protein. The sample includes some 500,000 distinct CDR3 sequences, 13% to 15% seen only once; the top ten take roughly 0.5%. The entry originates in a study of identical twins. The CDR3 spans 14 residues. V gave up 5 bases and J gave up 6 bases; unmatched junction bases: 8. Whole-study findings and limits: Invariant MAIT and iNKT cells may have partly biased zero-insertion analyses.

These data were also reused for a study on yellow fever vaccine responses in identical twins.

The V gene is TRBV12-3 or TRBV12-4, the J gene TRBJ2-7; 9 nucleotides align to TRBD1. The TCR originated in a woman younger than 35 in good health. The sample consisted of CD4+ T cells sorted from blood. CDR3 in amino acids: CASSPRDRVAEQYF. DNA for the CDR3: TGTGCCAGCAGTCCCCGGGACAGGGTAGCCGAGCAGTACTTC.